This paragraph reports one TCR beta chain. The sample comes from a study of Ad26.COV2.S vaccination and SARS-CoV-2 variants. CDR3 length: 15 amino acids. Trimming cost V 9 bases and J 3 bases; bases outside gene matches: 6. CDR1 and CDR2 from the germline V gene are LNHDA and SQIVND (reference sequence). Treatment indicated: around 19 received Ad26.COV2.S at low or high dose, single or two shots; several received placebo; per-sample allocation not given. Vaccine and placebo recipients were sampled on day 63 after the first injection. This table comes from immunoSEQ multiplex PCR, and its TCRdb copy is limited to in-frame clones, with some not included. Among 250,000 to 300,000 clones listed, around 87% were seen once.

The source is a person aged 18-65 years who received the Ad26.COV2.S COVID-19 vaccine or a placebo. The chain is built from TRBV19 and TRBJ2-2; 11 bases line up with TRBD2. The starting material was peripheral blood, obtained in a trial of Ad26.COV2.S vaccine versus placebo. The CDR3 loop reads CASRSGGADTGELFF. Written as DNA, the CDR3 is TGTGCCAGCCGTAGCGGGGGGGCGGACACCGGGGAGCTGTTTTTT.